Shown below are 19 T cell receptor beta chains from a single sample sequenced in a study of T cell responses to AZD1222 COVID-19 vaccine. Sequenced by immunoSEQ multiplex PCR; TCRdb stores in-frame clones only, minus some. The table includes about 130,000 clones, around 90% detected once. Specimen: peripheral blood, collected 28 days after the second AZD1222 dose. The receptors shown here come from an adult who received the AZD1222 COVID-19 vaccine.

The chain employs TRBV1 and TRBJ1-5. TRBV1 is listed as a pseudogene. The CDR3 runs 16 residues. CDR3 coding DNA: TGCACCAGCAGCCAAGATAGGAGGTTTAGCAATCAGCCCCAGCATTTT. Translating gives CTSSQDRRFSNQPQHF.

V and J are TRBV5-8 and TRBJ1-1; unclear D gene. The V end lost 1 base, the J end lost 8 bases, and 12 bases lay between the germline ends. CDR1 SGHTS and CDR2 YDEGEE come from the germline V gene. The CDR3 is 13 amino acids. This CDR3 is CASSLRISREAFF. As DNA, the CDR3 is TGTGCCAGCAGCTTGAGGATATCCAGGGAAGCTTTCTTT.

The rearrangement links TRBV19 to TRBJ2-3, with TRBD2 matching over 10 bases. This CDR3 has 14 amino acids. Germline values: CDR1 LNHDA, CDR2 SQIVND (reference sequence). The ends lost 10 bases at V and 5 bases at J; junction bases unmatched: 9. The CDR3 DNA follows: TGTGCCACCAAGGTAGCGGGGGGAGGAGATACGCAGTATTTT. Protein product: CATKVAGGGDTQYF.

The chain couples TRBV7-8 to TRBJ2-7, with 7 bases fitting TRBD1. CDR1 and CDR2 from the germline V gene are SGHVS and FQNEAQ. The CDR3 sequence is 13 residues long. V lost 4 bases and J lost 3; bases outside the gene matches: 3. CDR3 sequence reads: CASSYRTGYEQYV. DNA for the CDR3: TGTGCCAGCAGCTATAGGACAGGCTACGAGCAGTACGTC.

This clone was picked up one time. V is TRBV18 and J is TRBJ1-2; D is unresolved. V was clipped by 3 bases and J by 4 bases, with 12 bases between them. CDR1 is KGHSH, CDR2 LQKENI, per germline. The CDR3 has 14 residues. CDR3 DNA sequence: TGTGCCAGCTCACCGATTTACAACTCCTATGGCTACACCTTC. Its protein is CASSPIYNSYGYTF.

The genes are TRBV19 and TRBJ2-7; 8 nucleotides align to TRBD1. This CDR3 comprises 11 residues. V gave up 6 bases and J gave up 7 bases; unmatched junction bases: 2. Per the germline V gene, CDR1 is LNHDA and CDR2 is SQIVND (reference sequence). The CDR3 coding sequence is TGTGCCAGTAGACAGGGGGAAGAGCAGTACTTC. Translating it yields CASRQGEEQYF.

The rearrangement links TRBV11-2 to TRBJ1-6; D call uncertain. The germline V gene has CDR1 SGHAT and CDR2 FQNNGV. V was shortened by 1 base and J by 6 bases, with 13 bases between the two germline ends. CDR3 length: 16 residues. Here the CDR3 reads CASSLVLGPSNSPLHF. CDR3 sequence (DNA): TGTGCCAGCAGCTTAGTTCTAGGACCCTCTAATTCACCCCTCCACTTT.

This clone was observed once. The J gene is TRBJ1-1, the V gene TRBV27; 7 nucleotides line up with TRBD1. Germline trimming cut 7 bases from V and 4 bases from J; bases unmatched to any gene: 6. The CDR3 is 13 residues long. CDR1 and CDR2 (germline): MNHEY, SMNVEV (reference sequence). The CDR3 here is CASTFEGATEAFF. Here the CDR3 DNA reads TGTGCCAGCACCTTTGAGGGGGCCACTGAAGCTTTCTTT.

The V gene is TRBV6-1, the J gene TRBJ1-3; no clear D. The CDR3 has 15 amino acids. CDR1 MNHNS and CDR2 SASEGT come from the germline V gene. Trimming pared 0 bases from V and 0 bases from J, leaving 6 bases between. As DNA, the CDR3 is TGTGCCAGCAGTGAAGCGCCTAGCTCTGGAAACACCATATATTTT. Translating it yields CASSEAPSSGNTIYF.

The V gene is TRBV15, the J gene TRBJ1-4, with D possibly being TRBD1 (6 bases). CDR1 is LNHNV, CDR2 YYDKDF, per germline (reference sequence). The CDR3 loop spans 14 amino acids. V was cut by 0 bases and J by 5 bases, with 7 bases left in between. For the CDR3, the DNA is TGTGCCACCAGCAGAGAGCAGGGGAATGAAAAACTGTTTTTT. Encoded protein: CATSREQGNEKLFF.

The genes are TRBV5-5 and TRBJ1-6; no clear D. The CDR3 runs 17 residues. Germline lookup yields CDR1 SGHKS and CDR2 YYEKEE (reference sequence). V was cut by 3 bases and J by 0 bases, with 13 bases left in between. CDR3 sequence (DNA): TGTGCCAGCAGCTCTTACACCGGGATCTCCTATAATTCACCCCTCCACTTT. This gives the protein CASSSYTGISYNSPLHF.

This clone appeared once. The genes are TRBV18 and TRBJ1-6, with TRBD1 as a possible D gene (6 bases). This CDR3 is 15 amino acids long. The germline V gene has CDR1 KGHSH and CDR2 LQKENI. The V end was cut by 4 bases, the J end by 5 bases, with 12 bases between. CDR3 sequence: CASSQTHRDNSPLHF. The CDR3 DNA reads TGTGCCAGCTCACAGACCCACAGGGATAATTCACCCCTCCACTTT.

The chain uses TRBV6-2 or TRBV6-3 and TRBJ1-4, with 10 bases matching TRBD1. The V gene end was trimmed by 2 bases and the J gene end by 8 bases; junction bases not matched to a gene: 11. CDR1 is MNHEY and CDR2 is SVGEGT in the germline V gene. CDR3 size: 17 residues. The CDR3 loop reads CASSYPPSGTGVEKLFF. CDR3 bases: TGTGCCAGCAGTTACCCACCTTCCGGGACAGGGGTGGAAAAACTGTTTTTT.

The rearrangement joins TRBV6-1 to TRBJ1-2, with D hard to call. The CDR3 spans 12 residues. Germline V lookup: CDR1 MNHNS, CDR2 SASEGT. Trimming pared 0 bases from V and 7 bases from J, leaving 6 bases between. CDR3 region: CASSEATAGYTF. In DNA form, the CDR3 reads TGTGCCAGCAGTGAAGCGACTGCTGGCTACACCTTC.

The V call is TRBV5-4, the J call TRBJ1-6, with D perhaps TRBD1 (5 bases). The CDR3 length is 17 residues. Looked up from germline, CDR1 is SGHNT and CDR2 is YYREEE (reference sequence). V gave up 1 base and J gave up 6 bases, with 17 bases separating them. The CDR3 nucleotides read TGTGCCAGCAGCTTGTTATTAGGGCAGGGTATTAATTCACCCCTCCACTTT. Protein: CASSLLLGQGINSPLHF.

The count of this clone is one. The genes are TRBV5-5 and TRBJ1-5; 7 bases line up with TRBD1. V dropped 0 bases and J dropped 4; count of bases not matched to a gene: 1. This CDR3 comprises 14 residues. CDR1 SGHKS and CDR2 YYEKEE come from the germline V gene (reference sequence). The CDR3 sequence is CASSLDRGNQPQHF. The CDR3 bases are TGTGCCAGCAGCTTGGACAGGGGAAATCAGCCCCAGCATTTT.

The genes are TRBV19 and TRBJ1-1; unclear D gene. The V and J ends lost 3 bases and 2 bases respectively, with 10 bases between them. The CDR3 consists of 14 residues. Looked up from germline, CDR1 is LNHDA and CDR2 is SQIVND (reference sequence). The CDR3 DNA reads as TGTGCCAGTAGTATTAGTACAGCCAACACTGAAGCTTTCTTT. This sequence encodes CASSISTANTEAFF.

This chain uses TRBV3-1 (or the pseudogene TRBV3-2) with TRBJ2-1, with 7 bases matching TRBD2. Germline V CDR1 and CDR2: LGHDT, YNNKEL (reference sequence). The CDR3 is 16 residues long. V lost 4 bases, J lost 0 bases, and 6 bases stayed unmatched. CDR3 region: CASSPFGRGSYNEQFF. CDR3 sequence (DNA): TGTGCCAGCAGCCCCTTTGGGAGGGGCTCCTACAATGAGCAGTTCTTC.

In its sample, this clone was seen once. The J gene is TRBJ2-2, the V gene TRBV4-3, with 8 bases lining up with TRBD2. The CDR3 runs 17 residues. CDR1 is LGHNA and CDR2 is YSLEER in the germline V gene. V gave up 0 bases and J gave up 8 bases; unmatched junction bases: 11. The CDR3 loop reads CASSQDIPSGYHGELFF. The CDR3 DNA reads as TGCGCCAGCAGCCAAGATATCCCTAGCGGGTACCATGGGGAGCTGTTTTTT.